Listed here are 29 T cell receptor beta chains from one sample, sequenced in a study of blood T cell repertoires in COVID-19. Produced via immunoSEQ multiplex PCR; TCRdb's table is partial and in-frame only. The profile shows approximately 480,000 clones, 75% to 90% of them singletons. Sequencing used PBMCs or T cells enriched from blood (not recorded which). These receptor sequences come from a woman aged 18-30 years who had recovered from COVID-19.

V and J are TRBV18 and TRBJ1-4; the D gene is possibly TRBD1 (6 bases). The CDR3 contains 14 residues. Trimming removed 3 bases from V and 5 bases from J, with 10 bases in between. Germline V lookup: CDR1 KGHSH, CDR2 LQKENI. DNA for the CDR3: TGTGCCAGCTCACCGGGGGGGCTGAATGAAAAACTGTTTTTT. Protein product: CASSPGGLNEKLFF.

The chain's CDR3 is CAWSRQGGEKLFF. CDR3 DNA: TGTGCCTGGAGTCGACAGGGGGGGGAAAAACTGTTTTTT. This chain joins TRBV30 and TRBJ1-4; 9 bases agree with TRBD1. In germline, CDR1 is GTSNPN, CDR2 SVGIG (reference sequence). J was trimmed by 8 bases and V by 2 bases; bases with no gene match: 3. The CDR3 sequence is 13 residues long.

This chain's CDR3 is CASSEGWTGETQYF. For the CDR3, the DNA is TGTGCCAGCAGTGAAGGATGGACGGGGGAGACCCAGTACTTC. The chain carries TRBV6-1 and TRBJ2-5; D is possibly TRBD2 (5 bases). Germline V gives CDR1 MNHNS, CDR2 SASEGT. V was cut by 1 base and J by 5 bases, with 11 bases left in between. This CDR3 has 14 amino acids.

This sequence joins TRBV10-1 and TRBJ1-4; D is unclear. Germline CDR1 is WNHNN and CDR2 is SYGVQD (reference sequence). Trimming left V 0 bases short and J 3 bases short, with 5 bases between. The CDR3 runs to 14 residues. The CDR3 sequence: CASSESEANEKLFF. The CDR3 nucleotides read TGCGCCAGCAGTGAGTCGGAGGCTAATGAAAAACTGTTTTTT.

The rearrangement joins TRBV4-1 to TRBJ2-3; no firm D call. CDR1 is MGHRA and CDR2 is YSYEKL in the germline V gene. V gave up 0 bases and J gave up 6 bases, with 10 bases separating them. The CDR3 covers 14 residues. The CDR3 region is CASSQDSRVDTQYF. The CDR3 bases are TGCGCCAGCAGCCAAGATTCCCGTGTGGATACGCAGTATTTT.

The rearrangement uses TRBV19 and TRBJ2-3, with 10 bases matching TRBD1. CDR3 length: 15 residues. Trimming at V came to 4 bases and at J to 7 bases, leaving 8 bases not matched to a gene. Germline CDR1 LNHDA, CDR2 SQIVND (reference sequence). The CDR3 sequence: CASSTTGGPFNTQYF. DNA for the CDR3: TGTGCCAGTAGTACGACAGGGGGCCCCTTTAATACGCAGTATTTT.

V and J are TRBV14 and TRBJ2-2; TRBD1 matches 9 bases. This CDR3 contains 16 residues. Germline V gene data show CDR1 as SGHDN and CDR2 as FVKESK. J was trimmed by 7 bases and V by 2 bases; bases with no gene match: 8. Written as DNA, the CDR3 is TGTGCCAGCAGCCAAACCGGGACAGGGATCGACGGGGAGCTGTTTTTT. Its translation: CASSQTGTGIDGELFF.

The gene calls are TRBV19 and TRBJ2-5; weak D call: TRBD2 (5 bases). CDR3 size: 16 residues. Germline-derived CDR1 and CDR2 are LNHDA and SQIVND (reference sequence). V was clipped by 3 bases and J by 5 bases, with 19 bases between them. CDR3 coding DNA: TGTGCCAGTAGTATGACCCCCCCTAGCCAAGGCGAGACCCAGTACTTC. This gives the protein CASSMTPPSQGETQYF.

The CDR3 spells CAWYVGSNGYTF. In nucleotides, the CDR3 is TGTGCCTGGTACGTGGGCTCAAACGGCTACACCTTC. V is TRBV30 and J is TRBJ1-2, with no clear D. Trimming left V 5 bases short and J 8 bases short, with 15 bases between. The CDR3 runs 12 residues. The germline gives CDR1 GTSNPN, CDR2 SVGIG (reference sequence).

CDR3 protein: CAWSHTSGGAGTDTQYF. CDR3 bases: TGTGCCTGGAGTCACACTAGCGGGGGGGCCGGCACAGATACGCAGTATTTT. The V call is TRBV30, the J call TRBJ2-3; 13 bases agree with TRBD2. The germline V gene has CDR1 GTSNPN and CDR2 SVGIG (reference sequence). This CDR3 spans 17 amino acids. J was trimmed by 1 base and V by 2 bases; bases with no gene match: 6.

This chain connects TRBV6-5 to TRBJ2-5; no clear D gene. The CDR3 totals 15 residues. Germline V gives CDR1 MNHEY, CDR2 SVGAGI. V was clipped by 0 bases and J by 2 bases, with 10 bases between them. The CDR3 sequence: CASSYSNGGQETQYF. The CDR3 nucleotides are TGTGCCAGCAGTTACTCGAACGGCGGACAAGAGACCCAGTACTTC.

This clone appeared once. CDR3 bases: TGTGCCAGCAGCTTAGATTATCCGGGATATGGCTACACCTTC. It codes for CASSLDYPGYGYTF. This chain links TRBV11-2 with TRBJ1-2, with D unresolved. Per the germline V gene, CDR1 is SGHAT and CDR2 is FQNNGV. V was trimmed by 0 bases and J by 5 bases, leaving 10 bases between them. The CDR3 is 14 amino acids.

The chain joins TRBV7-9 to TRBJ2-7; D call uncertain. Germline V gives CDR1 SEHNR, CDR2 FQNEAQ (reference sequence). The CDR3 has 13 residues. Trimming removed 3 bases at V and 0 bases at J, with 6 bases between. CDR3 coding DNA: TGTGCCAGCAGCTTTACAGTCTCCTACGAGCAGTACTTC. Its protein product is CASSFTVSYEQYF.

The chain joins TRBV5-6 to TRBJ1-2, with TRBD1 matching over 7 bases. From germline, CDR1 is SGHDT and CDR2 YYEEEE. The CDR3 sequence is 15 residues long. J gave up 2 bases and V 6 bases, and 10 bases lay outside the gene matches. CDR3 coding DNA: TGTGCCAGCACCTTTGATGACAGGGCGAACTATGGCTACACCTTC. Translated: CASTFDDRANYGYTF.

CDR3 sequence (DNA): TGTGCCATCAGTGAGCCCAAACTAGGACAGGATAATTCACCCCTCCACTTT. This encodes CAISEPKLGQDNSPLHF. V gene TRBV10-3 combines with J gene TRBJ1-6, with TRBD1 identical over 7 bases. The CDR3 loop spans 17 amino acids. CDR1 and CDR2 (germline): ENHRY, SYGVKD. Germline trimming cut 2 bases from V and 5 bases from J; bases unmatched to any gene: 9.

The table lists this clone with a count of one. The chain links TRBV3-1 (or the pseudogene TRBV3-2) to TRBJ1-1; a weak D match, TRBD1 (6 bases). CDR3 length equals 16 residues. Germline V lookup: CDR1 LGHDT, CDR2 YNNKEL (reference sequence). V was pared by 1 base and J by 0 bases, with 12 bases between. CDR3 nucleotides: TGTGCCAGCAGCCAAGGTGCAACAGGGCTGAACACTGAAGCTTTCTTT. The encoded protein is CASSQGATGLNTEAFF.

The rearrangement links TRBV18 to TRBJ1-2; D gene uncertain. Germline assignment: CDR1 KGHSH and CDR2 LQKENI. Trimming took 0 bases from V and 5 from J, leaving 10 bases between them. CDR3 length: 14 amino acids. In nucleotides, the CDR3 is TGTGCCAGCTCACCACCCTCCCTTGCGTATGGCTACACCTTC. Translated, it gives CASSPPSLAYGYTF.

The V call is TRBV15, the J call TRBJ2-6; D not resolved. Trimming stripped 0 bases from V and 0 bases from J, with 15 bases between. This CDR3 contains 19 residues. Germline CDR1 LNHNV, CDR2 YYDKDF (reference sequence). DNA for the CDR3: TGTGCCACCAGCAGAGATTACGGCACAGACCTCTCTGGGGCCAACGTCCTGACTTTC. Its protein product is CATSRDYGTDLSGANVLTF.

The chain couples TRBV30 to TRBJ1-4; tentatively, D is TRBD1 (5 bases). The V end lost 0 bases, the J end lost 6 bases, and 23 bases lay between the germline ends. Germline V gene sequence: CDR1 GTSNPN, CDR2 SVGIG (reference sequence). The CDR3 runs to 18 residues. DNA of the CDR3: TGTGCCTGGAGTGTAGGAGGGTACGGGGGAAACTATTATGAAAAACTGTTTTTT. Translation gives CAWSVGGYGGNYYEKLFF.

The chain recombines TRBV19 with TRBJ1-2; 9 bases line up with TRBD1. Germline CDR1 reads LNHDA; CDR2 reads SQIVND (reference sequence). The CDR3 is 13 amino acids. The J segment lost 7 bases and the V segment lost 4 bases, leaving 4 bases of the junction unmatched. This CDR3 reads CASSTGTGSGYTF. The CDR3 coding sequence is TGTGCCAGTAGTACTGGGACAGGGAGTGGCTACACCTTC.

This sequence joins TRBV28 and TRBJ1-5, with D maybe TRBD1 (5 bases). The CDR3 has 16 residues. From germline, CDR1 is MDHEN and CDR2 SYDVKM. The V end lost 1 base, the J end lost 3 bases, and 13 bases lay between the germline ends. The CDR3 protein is CASSLFPRVPNQPQHF. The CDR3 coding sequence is TGTGCCAGCAGTTTATTCCCCAGGGTTCCCAATCAGCCCCAGCATTTT. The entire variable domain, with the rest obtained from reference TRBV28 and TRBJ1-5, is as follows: DVKVTQSSRYLVKRTGEKVFLECVQDMDHENMFWYRQDPGLGLRLIYFSYDVKMKEKGDIPEGYSVSREKKERFSLILESASTNQTSMYLCASSLFPRVPNQPQHFGDGTRLSIL.

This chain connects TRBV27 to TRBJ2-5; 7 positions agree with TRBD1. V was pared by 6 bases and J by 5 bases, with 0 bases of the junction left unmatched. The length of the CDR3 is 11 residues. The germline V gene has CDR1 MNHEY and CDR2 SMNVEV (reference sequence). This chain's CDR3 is CASSRGETQYF. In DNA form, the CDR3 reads TGTGCCAGCAGCAGGGGGGAGACCCAGTACTTC.

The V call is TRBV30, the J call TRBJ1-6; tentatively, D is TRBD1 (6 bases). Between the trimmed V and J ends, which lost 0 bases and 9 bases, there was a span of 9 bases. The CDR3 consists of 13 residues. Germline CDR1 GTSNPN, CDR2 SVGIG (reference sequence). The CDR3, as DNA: TGTGCCTGGAGTGTACAAGGGGGTTCACCCCTCCACTTT. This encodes CAWSVQGGSPLHF. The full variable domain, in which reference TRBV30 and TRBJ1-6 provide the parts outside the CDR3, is SQTIHQWPATLVQPVGSPLSLECTVEGTSNPNLYWYRQAAGRGLQLLFYSVGIGQISSEVPQNLSASRPQDRQFILSSKKLLLSDSGFYLCAWSVQGGSPLHFGNGTRLTVT.

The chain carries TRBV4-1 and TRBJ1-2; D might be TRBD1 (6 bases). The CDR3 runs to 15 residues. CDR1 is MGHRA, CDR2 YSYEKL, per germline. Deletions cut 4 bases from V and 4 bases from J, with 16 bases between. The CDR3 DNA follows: TGCGCCAGCAGCCTGGAACAGGGTTCAGGCTATGGCTACACCTTC. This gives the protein CASSLEQGSGYGYTF.

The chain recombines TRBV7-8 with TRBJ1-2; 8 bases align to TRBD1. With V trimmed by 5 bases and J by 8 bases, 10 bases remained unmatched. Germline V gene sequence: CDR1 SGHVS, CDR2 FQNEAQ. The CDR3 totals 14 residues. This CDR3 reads CASSPRQGTWGYTF. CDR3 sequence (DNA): TGTGCCAGCAGCCCGAGACAGGGGACCTGGGGCTACACCTTC.

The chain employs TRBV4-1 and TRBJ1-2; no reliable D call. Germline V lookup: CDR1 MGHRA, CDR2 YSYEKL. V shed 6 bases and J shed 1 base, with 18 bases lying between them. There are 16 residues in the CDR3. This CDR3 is CASRSVGLSRNYGYTF. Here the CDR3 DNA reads TGCGCCAGCAGAAGCGTCGGGTTATCCCGTAACTATGGCTACACCTTC.

CDR3 in amino acids: CATSRGQYDQPQHF. The CDR3 DNA is TGTGCCACCAGCAGAGGGCAGTACGATCAGCCCCAGCATTTT. This chain links TRBV15 with TRBJ1-5; unclear D gene. CDR3 length equals 14 residues. Germline V gene data show CDR1 as LNHNV and CDR2 as YYDKDF (reference sequence). Deletions cut 1 base from V and 5 bases from J, with 9 bases between. Full variable domain (remainder filled in from reference TRBV15 and TRBJ1-5): DAMVIQNPRYQVTQFGKPVTLSCSQTLNHNVMYWYQQKSSQAPKLLFHYYDKDFNNEADTPDNFQSRRPNTSFCFLDIRSPGLGDTAMYLCATSRGQYDQPQHFGDGTRLSIL.

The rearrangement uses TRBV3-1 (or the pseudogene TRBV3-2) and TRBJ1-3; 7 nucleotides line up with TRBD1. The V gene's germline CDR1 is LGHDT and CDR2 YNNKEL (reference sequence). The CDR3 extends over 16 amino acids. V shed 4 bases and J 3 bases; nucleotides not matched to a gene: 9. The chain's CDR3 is CASSRLDRTYGNTIYF. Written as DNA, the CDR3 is TGTGCCAGCAGCCGATTGGACAGGACCTATGGAAACACCATATATTTT.

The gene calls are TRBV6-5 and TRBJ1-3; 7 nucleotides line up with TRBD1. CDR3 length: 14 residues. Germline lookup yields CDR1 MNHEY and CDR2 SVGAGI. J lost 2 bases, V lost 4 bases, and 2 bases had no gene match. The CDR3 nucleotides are TGTGCCAGCAGTTCGACAGGGACTGGAAACACCATATATTTT. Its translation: CASSSTGTGNTIYF.